This T cell receptor beta chain emerged from a study of blood T cells in healthy people across ages. Study-level results: Versus aged donors, long-lived donors had higher diversity and more naive CD4+ cells.

Peripheral blood, around 9.4 milliliters per donor, was collected. With a J-beta primer mix and a sample-barcoded 5' primer, a second PCR ran about 7 to 11 cycles. MiXCR, run by TCRdb on the 5' RACE reads, gives a single entry per CDR3 protein. Of 1 million to 1.2 million distinct CDR3 sequences in the sample, under 40% were seen once. In its sample, this clonotype was seen a few times. Its antigen is still unknown. Sequenced material: blood. This TCR came from a young man in good health.

CDR3 loop: CASSWDSYSNQPQHF. CDR3 bases: TGTGCCAGCAGTTGGGACAGTTATAGCAATCAGCCCCAGCATTTT. V usage is TRBV12-3 or TRBV12-4 and J usage is TRBJ1-5; the match to TRBD1 covers 7 bases. The V gene end was trimmed by 4 bases and the J gene end by 0 bases; junction bases not matched to a gene: 3. There are 15 residues in the CDR3.